Given below is one T cell receptor (beta chain) in context. Its antigen is still unknown. Primers included in the PCR were 60 Vbeta and 13 Jbeta primers. Measured with immunoSEQ multiplex PCR; TCRdb has only the in-frame clones, and not every one. The sample gives around 99,000 clones, roughly 82% of which show up once; 3.5% to 5% is in the top ten. The source of the sample is a study of cytomegalovirus exposure and HLA in healthy donors. Trimming left V 3 bases short and J 7 bases short, with 7 bases between. This CDR3 spans 12 amino acids. The V gene's germline CDR1 is MNHEY and CDR2 SMNVEV (reference sequence). Study-wide results and limits: Looking again later, the authors saw that most CMV-associated TCR beta chains seemed HLA-restricted.

The TCR sequence derives from a male donor in good health and CMV-seronegative. This sequence joins TRBV27 and TRBJ2-1, with a tentative D call TRBD2 (6 bases). What was sequenced was PBMCs. CDR3 DNA: TGTGCCAGCAGTTTGCGGGAAAATGAGCAGTTCTTC. It yields the protein CASSLRENEQFF.